Listed below are T cell receptor beta chains from one sample, sequenced in a study of T cell responses to AZD1222 COVID-19 vaccine. Data came from immunoSEQ multiplex PCR; TCRdb stores just in-frame clones and leaves some out. The table lists about 180,000 clones, around nine tenths of them singletons. Material: peripheral blood, obtained on day 0 of AZD1222 vaccination. The receptors here all came from an adult in good health. Both conserved end residues are part of each CDR3. The order of the fields is V gene, CDR3 length, J gene, clone size, D gene, CDR3 protein, CDR3 DNA. A D gene is named only where the DNA matches it firmly. Not all rows give a size; the values are once, few, many and, for expanded clones, a class.

v_gene: TRBV30; len: 16; j_gene: TRBJ2-7; abundance: .; d_gene: TRBD1; CDR3aa: CAWSSAGTGYINEQYF; CDR3nt: TGTGCCTGGAGTAGCGCCGGGACAGGGTACATCAACGAGCAGTACTTC
v_gene: TRBV15; len: 13; j_gene: TRBJ2-1; abundance: .; d_gene: .; CDR3aa: CATSRGFGHEQFF; CDR3nt: TGTGCCACCAGCAGAGGGTTCGGGCATGAGCAGTTCTTC
v_gene: TRBV11-1; len: 13; j_gene: TRBJ2-5; abundance: .; d_gene: .; CDR3aa: CASSWTAGETQYF; CDR3nt: TGTGCCAGCAGCTGGACGGCCGGGGAGACCCAGTACTTC
v_gene: TRBV6-5; len: 13; j_gene: TRBJ2-6; abundance: .; d_gene: .; CDR3aa: CASSPAGANVLTF; CDR3nt: TGTGCCAGCAGTCCCGCTGGGGCCAACGTCCTGACTTTC
v_gene: TRBV7-9; len: 18; j_gene: TRBJ1-1; abundance: .; d_gene: .; CDR3aa: CASSLDRLYTSMNTEAFF; CDR3nt: TGTGCCAGCAGCTTGGACCGACTGTATACCAGCATGAACACTGAAGCTTTCTTT
v_gene: TRBV18; len: 15; j_gene: TRBJ1-3; abundance: .; d_gene: .; CDR3aa: CASSPTSDSGNTIYF; CDR3nt: TGTGCCAGCTCACCAACCTCTGACTCTGGAAACACCATATATTTT
v_gene: TRBV12-3/TRBV12-4; len: 10; j_gene: TRBJ2-1; abundance: .; d_gene: .; CDR3aa: CASSFGEQFF; CDR3nt: TGTGCCAGCAGTTTTGGGGAGCAGTTCTTC
v_gene: TRBV4-1; len: 14; j_gene: TRBJ1-3; abundance: .; d_gene: .; CDR3aa: CASSQAEGGNTIYF; CDR3nt: TGCGCCAGCAGCCAAGCGGAGGGGGGAAACACCATATATTTT
v_gene: TRBV4-3; len: 19; j_gene: TRBJ1-1; abundance: .; d_gene: .; CDR3aa: CASSQSGAGGVALNTEAFF; CDR3nt: TGCGCCAGCAGCCAATCCGGAGCGGGGGGGGTCGCCTTGAACACTGAAGCTTTCTTT
v_gene: TRBV5-4; len: 11; j_gene: TRBJ1-1; abundance: .; d_gene: .; CDR3aa: CASSLEGPAFF; CDR3nt: TGTGCCAGCAGCTTGGAGGGGCCAGCTTTCTTT
v_gene: TRBV27; len: 14; j_gene: TRBJ1-2; abundance: .; d_gene: .; CDR3aa: CASSLSQGGNGYTF; CDR3nt: TGTGCCAGCAGTTTATCACAGGGAGGGAATGGCTACACCTTC
v_gene: TRBV29-1; len: 14; j_gene: TRBJ1-5; abundance: .; d_gene: .; CDR3aa: CSVEDVNSGQPQHF; CDR3nt: TGCAGCGTTGAAGATGTGAACAGCGGGCAGCCCCAGCATTTT
v_gene: TRBV28; len: 13; j_gene: TRBJ1-1; abundance: .; d_gene: .; CDR3aa: CASSYRVNTEAFF; CDR3nt: TGTGCCAGCAGCTACAGGGTGAACACTGAAGCTTTCTTT
v_gene: TRBV19; len: 15; j_gene: TRBJ1-5; abundance: .; d_gene: .; CDR3aa: CASSIRHGAYQPQHF; CDR3nt: TGTGCCAGTAGTATCCGCCATGGGGCGTATCAGCCCCAGCATTTT
v_gene: TRBV6-5; len: 14; j_gene: TRBJ1-4; abundance: .; d_gene: .; CDR3aa: CASSPGGGYEKLFF; CDR3nt: TGTGCCAGCAGCCCCGGTGGGGGCTATGAAAAACTGTTTTTT
v_gene: TRBV18; len: 16; j_gene: TRBJ1-6; abundance: .; d_gene: TRBD1; CDR3aa: CASSPQTQGLDSPLHF; CDR3nt: TGTGCCAGCTCACCCCAAACACAGGGGCTTGATTCACCCCTCCACTTT
v_gene: TRBV19; len: 16; j_gene: TRBJ1-3; abundance: .; d_gene: .; CDR3aa: CASSTYGQSSGNTIYF; CDR3nt: TGTGCCAGTAGTACCTACGGACAGAGCTCTGGAAACACCATATATTTT
v_gene: TRBV9; len: 15; j_gene: TRBJ1-3; abundance: once; d_gene: .; CDR3aa: CASSVAGRVADTIYF; CDR3nt: TGTGCCAGCAGCGTAGCAGGCAGGGTGGCGGACACCATATATTTT
v_gene: TRBV7-2; len: 15; j_gene: TRBJ2-7; abundance: .; d_gene: TRBD1; CDR3aa: CASSRGTGGSYEQYF; CDR3nt: TGTGCCAGCAGCCGCGGGACAGGAGGCTCCTACGAGCAGTACTTC
v_gene: TRBV9; len: 13; j_gene: TRBJ2-6; abundance: .; d_gene: .; CDR3aa: CASRNSGANVLTF; CDR3nt: TGTGCCAGCAGGAACTCTGGGGCCAACGTCCTGACTTTC
v_gene: TRBV18; len: 17; j_gene: TRBJ1-1; abundance: few; d_gene: .; CDR3aa: CASSLNRGSVGVTEAFF; CDR3nt: TGTGCCAGCTCACTCAATAGGGGGAGCGTAGGGGTCACTGAAGCTTTCTTT
v_gene: TRBV4-3; len: 13; j_gene: TRBJ2-3; abundance: .; d_gene: .; CDR3aa: CASSQAGRDTQYF; CDR3nt: TGCGCCAGCAGCCAAGCCGGGCGAGATACGCAGTATTTT
v_gene: TRBV5-4; len: 14; j_gene: TRBJ2-3; abundance: .; d_gene: .; CDR3aa: CASSLVENTDTQYF; CDR3nt: TGTGCCAGCAGCTTGGTCGAGAACACAGATACGCAGTATTTT
v_gene: TRBV7-3; len: 16; j_gene: TRBJ2-1; abundance: .; d_gene: TRBD2; CDR3aa: CASSLTSGLAVDEQFF; CDR3nt: TGTGCCAGCAGCTTAACCTCCGGACTAGCTGTCGATGAGCAGTTCTTC
v_gene: TRBV13; len: 17; j_gene: TRBJ2-1; abundance: .; d_gene: .; CDR3aa: CASSTERGGLSYNEQFF; CDR3nt: TGTGCCAGCTCAACAGAGAGGGGGGGCCTCTCCTACAATGAGCAGTTCTTC
v_gene: TRBV28; len: 12; j_gene: TRBJ1-1; abundance: once; d_gene: .; CDR3aa: CASSSMRTEAFF; CDR3nt: TGTGCCAGCAGTTCGATGAGGACTGAAGCTTTCTTT
v_gene: TRBV7-7; len: 15; j_gene: TRBJ2-7; abundance: .; d_gene: .; CDR3aa: CASSLEVAPSYEQYF; CDR3nt: TGTGCTAGCAGCTTAGAGGTAGCGCCATCCTACGAGCAGTACTTC